This T cell receptor beta chain was recorded in a study of blood T cells in healthy people across ages. Then a second PCR, running roughly 7 to 11 cycles, was carried out with a sample-barcoded 5' primer and a J-beta primer mix. Per sample, CDR3-containing paired-end reads numbered at least 2.5 million. A single record per CDR3 protein comes from TCRdb applying MiXCR to the 5' RACE reads. The sample lists about 1.7 million distinct CDR3 sequences, approximately 30% occurring once. Study outcomes and limitations: Older age coincided with a roughly linear decline in TCR beta diversity per million T cells.

In this sample, this clonotype turned up a few times. Antigen unknown. There were at least 5 micrograms of total RNA extracted from every sample. Germline V gene data show CDR1 as DFQATT and CDR2 as SNEGSKA (reference sequence). This CDR3 has 16 amino acids. After removal of 5 bases from V and 4 bases from J, the junction contained 8 bases not matched to a gene. The sequencing input was blood. This chain connects TRBV20-1 to TRBJ2-5; 15 nucleotides align to TRBD2. The clonotype comes from a woman younger than 45 in good health. The CDR3 sequence: CSAGGLAGGPSETQYF. The CDR3 bases are TGCAGTGCTGGCGGACTAGCGGGGGGGCCGTCAGAGACCCAGTACTTC.